This T cell receptor beta chain emerged from a study of OX40 agonist ivuxolimab in advanced cancers. This clone occurred once. Antigen unknown. This table comes from immunoSEQ multiplex PCR, and its TCRdb copy is limited to in-frame clones, with some not included. The table shows 70,000 or so clones, with about four fifths occurring only once. Trimming stripped 1 base from V and 4 bases from J, with 19 bases between. The CDR3 sequence is 18 residues long. Looked up from germline, CDR1 is MGHDK and CDR2 is SYGVNS. Broader study findings: Researchers did not establish what antigens the expanded peripheral T cells target. The study found that CD8+ T cells averaged more expanded clones than CD4+. Normalized T-cell clonal expansion was also low in some nonresponders.

The material was CD4+ or CD8+ T cells sorted from blood, obtained in a trial of the OX40 agonist ivuxolimab. This clonotype was obtained from an adult with an advanced solid tumor such as melanoma, head and neck, liver or kidney cancer. V and J are TRBV25-1 and TRBJ1-4; D unclear. The DNA of the CDR3 is TGTGCCAGCAGTGAATCATCTTGGGCCCTCAGGTATAATGAAAAACTGTTTTTT. Translated: CASSESSWALRYNEKLFF. Full variable domain (remainder filled in from reference TRBV25-1 and TRBJ1-4): EADIYQTPRYLVIGTGKKITLECSQTMGHDKMYWYQQDPGMELHLIHYSYGVNSTEKGDLSSESTVSRIRTEHFPLTLESARPSHTSQYLCASSESSWALRYNEKLFFGSGTQLSVL.